This T cell receptor (beta chain) was sequenced for a study of shared clonotypes between healthy human individuals. Study conclusions and caveats: Generally, naive subsets came out with larger estimated richness than memory subsets. Among non-shared clonotypes, generation probabilities were lower than among those shared by all four donors.

Germline V gene data show CDR1 as MDHEN and CDR2 as SYDVKM. The CDR3 has 13 amino acids. V was trimmed by 3 bases and J by 2 bases, leaving 8 bases between them. Repertoires were generated with immunoSEQ multiplex PCR, while TCRdb's copy carries only in-frame clones and drops some. The table lists 2 million to 3 million clones, approximately 90% of them singletons. About this clone itself: Its antigen is still unknown.

The clonotype was recovered from a man younger than 35 in good health. The sequencing input was naive CD4+ T cells sorted from blood. Specified subset: CD45RA+ positively selected. The chain is built from TRBV28 and TRBJ2-7; D unresolved. CDR3 region: CASSFVSPYEQYF. CDR3 sequence (DNA): TGTGCCAGCAGTTTCGTCAGCCCCTACGAGCAGTACTTC.